This paragraph reports one T cell receptor beta chain. Antigen unknown. The record originates from a study of cytomegalovirus exposure and HLA in healthy donors. The V gene's germline CDR1 is MNHEY and CDR2 SVGAGI. The CDR3 has 13 residues. Trimming shortened V by 10 bases and J by 10 bases, and 20 bases separated the two germline ends. Points from the study as a whole: The classifier reportedly diagnosed cytomegalovirus status with high specificity and sensitivity. For TCR beta chains, V- and J-gene trimming was later linked to a missense DCLRE1C variant.

All donors participated as healthy donors of bone marrow. The PCR employed 60 Vbeta primers together with 13 Jbeta primers. Sequencing used immunoSEQ multiplex PCR; TCRdb keeps in-frame clones, though not all of them. The repertoire holds some 190,000 clones, with roughly four fifths as singletons. The V gene is TRBV6-5, the J gene TRBJ2-1, with a possible D match to TRBD1 (6 bases). This receptor was obtained from a man between 18 and 35 years old in good health and CMV-seronegative. Sequenced material: PBMCs. CDR3 in DNA: TGTGCCACAACTCCTGAGGGGGTTGGAGAGCAGTTCTTC. Protein sequence: CATTPEGVGEQFF.